This TCR beta chain was identified during a study of cytomegalovirus exposure and HLA in healthy donors. Study-wide context: Out of 170 million or so T cells, an earlier analysis found around 120 million unique TCR beta sequences in total. General observations from the study: Reportedly, TCR beta sequences accurately predicted HLA-A and HLA-B alleles in most subjects. Solely CMV serostatus was available to characterize immune exposure.

V shed 0 bases and J 7 bases; nucleotides not matched to a gene: 3. Germline CDR1 and CDR2: SGHRS and YFSETQ. The CDR3 sequence is 16 residues long. Primers included in the PCR were 60 Vbeta and 13 Jbeta primers. Generated by immunoSEQ multiplex PCR, the TCRdb table keeps only in-frame clones and is missing some. Of approximately 140,000 clones listed, around 85% are singletons. Details on this clone: The antigen is unknown.

Sequenced input: PBMCs. The V call is TRBV5-1, the J call TRBJ1-6; 11 bases are a match to TRBD1. This sequence originates from a woman between 45 and 65 years old in good health and CMV-seropositive. The CDR3 sequence is CASSLAGQGDNSPLHF. The CDR3, as DNA: TGCGCCAGCAGCTTGGCGGGACAGGGGGACAATTCACCCCTCCACTTT.